One sample yielded the 17 T cell receptor beta chains listed below, sequenced in a study of intratumoral heterogeneity in liver cancer. TCRdb's copy holds only in-frame clones and misses some; the assay was immunoSEQ multiplex PCR. The sample carries more than 2,500 clones, 71% recorded once. Multiple geographically separated regions of the hepatocellular carcinoma nodule were sampled separately. This sample comprised tumor tissue, obtained before any cancer treatment. These receptors came from a woman in her 70s with hepatocellular carcinoma.

The chain uses TRBV7-9 and TRBJ2-7; 7 bases fit TRBD2. The ends lost 3 bases at V and 6 bases at J; junction bases unmatched: 8. CDR3 length equals 14 residues. Per the germline V gene, CDR1 is SEHNR and CDR2 is FQNEAQ (reference sequence). CDR3 nucleotide sequence: TGTGCCAGCAGCTTTAGGACTAGAGGAAGCGAGCAGTACTTC. Amino acids: CASSFRTRGSEQYF.

By proportion, this clone is medium-sized. V and J are TRBV29-1 and TRBJ2-2; 11 bases align to TRBD2. From germline, CDR1 is SQVTM and CDR2 ANQGSEA. The V and J ends lost 5 bases and 4 bases, in that order; junction bases with no gene match: 6. This CDR3 region has 15 residues. This CDR3 is CSVTSGSSSTGELFF. CDR3 bases: TGCAGCGTTACTAGCGGGAGTTCGAGCACCGGGGAGCTGTTTTTT.

This clone showed up just a few times. The chain is built from TRBV5-6 and TRBJ1-5; D is unclear. This CDR3 comprises 15 residues. Trimming took off 0 bases at V and 0 bases at J, with 7 bases between the two ends. The germline gives CDR1 SGHDT, CDR2 YYEEEE. CDR3: CASSLGSVSNQPQHF. The CDR3 nucleotides read TGTGCCAGCAGCTTGGGTTCCGTTAGCAATCAGCCCCAGCATTTT.

The rearrangement uses TRBV29-1 and TRBJ2-7, with TRBD1 identical over 9 bases. From germline, CDR1 is SQVTM and CDR2 ANQGSEA. The junction had 6 bases not matched to a gene; V was cut back by 6 bases and J by 0 bases. The CDR3 loop spans 14 amino acids. As DNA, the CDR3 is TGCAGCGTGGCGACAGGGGGATCCTCCTACGAGCAGTACTTC. Encoded protein: CSVATGGSSYEQYF.

The genes are TRBV19 and TRBJ2-5; D is possibly TRBD1 or TRBD2 (6 bases each). There are 12 residues in the CDR3. V was shortened by 3 bases and J by 9 bases, with 11 bases between the two germline ends. The germline V gene has CDR1 LNHDA and CDR2 SQIVND (reference sequence). The DNA for the CDR3 is TGTGCCAGTAGTATCGGGGGCCATGCCCAGTACTTC. It is translated as CASSIGGHAQYF. The full variable domain, its missing parts supplied by reference TRBV19 and TRBJ2-5, is DGGITQSPKYLFRKEGQNVTLSCEQNLNHDAMYWYRQDPGQGLRLIYYSQIVNDFQKGDIAEGYSVSREKKESFPLTVTSAQKNPTAFYLCASSIGGHAQYFGPGTRLLVL.

The J gene is TRBJ1-5, the V gene TRBV15, with a possible D match to TRBD1 (6 bases). V lost 3 bases and J 2 bases, leaving 14 bases between the germline ends. There are 16 residues in the CDR3. From germline, CDR1 is LNHNV and CDR2 YYDKDF (reference sequence). CDR3 nucleotides: TGTGCCACCAGCAGGGATAGGGGGGGCGGCAATCAGCCCCAGCATTTT. Translated: CATSRDRGGGNQPQHF. The entire variable domain, with the rest obtained from reference TRBV15 and TRBJ1-5, is as follows: DAMVIQNPRYQVTQFGKPVTLSCSQTLNHNVMYWYQQKSSQAPKLLFHYYDKDFNNEADTPDNFQSRRPNTSFCFLDIRSPGLGDTAMYLCATSRDRGGGNQPQHFGDGTRLSIL.

This clone was observed a few times. This chain joins TRBV15 and TRBJ2-1; maybe TRBD2 (6 bases). V was shortened by 8 bases and J by 5 bases, with 16 bases between the two germline ends. The germline gives CDR1 LNHNV, CDR2 YYDKDF (reference sequence). The CDR3 is made up of 14 amino acids. The CDR3 protein is CATSDGTFHNEQFF. The CDR3 coding sequence is TGTGCCACCTCAGACGGGACTTTCCACAATGAGCAGTTCTTC. The full variable domain, in which reference TRBV15 and TRBJ2-1 provide the parts outside the CDR3, is DAMVIQNPRYQVTQFGKPVTLSCSQTLNHNVMYWYQQKSSQAPKLLFHYYDKDFNNEADTPDNFQSRRPNTSFCFLDIRSPGLGDTAMYLCATSDGTFHNEQFFGPGTRLTVL.

This chain connects TRBV5-5 to TRBJ1-2; 9 nucleotides match TRBD1. The germline V gene has CDR1 SGHKS and CDR2 YYEKEE (reference sequence). V lost 6 bases and J lost 5; bases outside the gene matches: 11. CDR3 size: 15 residues. CDR3 residues: CASTTFGTGKYGYTF. The CDR3 DNA sequence: TGTGCCAGCACCACCTTTGGGACAGGGAAATATGGCTACACCTTC.

The chain is built from TRBV5-6 and TRBJ2-5; D unresolved. V was trimmed by 1 base and J by 5 bases, leaving 15 bases between them. CDR1 and CDR2 from the germline V gene are SGHDT and YYEEEE. This CDR3 spans 15 amino acids. CDR3 loop: CASSLLTGVTETQYF. In DNA form, the CDR3 reads TGTGCCAGCAGCTTGCTGACTGGGGTTACGGAGACCCAGTACTTC.

The CDR3 coding sequence is TGTGCCAGCAGTTCAGACAGGGGGTCTGTCGGGGAAAAACTGTTTTTT. Translation gives CASSSDRGSVGEKLFF. This chain links TRBV28 with TRBJ1-4; 9 bases match TRBD1. The J segment lost 8 bases and the V segment lost 4 bases, leaving 11 bases of the junction unmatched. This CDR3 contains 16 residues. Germline V gene sequence: CDR1 MDHEN, CDR2 SYDVKM.

The rearrangement joins TRBV5-1 to TRBJ2-1, with TRBD1 identical over 9 bases. This CDR3 has 14 residues. Germline values: CDR1 SGHRS, CDR2 YFSETQ. J was trimmed by 8 bases and V by 4 bases; bases with no gene match: 7. Here the CDR3 reads CASSETGGRDEQFF. Here the CDR3 DNA reads TGCGCCAGCAGCGAGACAGGGGGGCGGGATGAGCAGTTCTTC. The complete variable domain, with remaining parts taken from reference TRBV5-1 and TRBJ2-1, reads KAGVTQTPRYLIKTRGQQVTLSCSPISGHRSVSWYQQTPGQGLQFLFEYFSETQRNKGNFPGRFSGRQFSNSRSEMNVSTLELGDSALYLCASSETGGRDEQFFGPGTRLTVL.

The chain uses TRBV19 and TRBJ1-3; no clear D. CDR3 size: 14 residues. Germline lookup yields CDR1 LNHDA and CDR2 SQIVND (reference sequence). Trimming took off 3 bases at V and 2 bases at J, with 8 bases between the two ends. The CDR3 DNA is TGTGCCAGTAGTATCCTCGTAACTGGAAACACCATATATTTT. It encodes CASSILVTGNTIYF.

The chain uses TRBV28 and TRBJ1-1, with a weak D call TRBD1 (5 bases). V was clipped by 7 bases and J by 14 bases, with 17 bases between them. CDR3 length equals 11 residues. Germline values: CDR1 MDHEN, CDR2 SYDVKM. The CDR3 region is CASTSRGEKFF. The CDR3, as DNA: TGTGCCAGCACGTCGAGGGGAGAGAAGTTCTTT.

The chain links TRBV18 to TRBJ2-2; D not resolved. The CDR3 contains 14 residues. V was pared by 3 bases and J by 3 bases, with 8 bases between. Germline CDR1 is KGHSH and CDR2 is LQKENI. The CDR3 bases are TGTGCCAGCTCACCCCGGGCGGACACCGGGGAGCTGTTTTTT. Translated: CASSPRADTGELFF.

Concerning this clone itself: Sequence at one end of the junction differs from germline and may be a read error. The chain has TRBV2 and TRBJ2-7, with D tentatively TRBD1 or TRBD2 (7 bases each). The CDR3 spans 14 residues. The germline gives CDR1 SNHLY, CDR2 FYNNEI. The CDR3, as DNA: TGTGCCAGCAGCGAAGCGGGACAGCCCTACGAGCAGTACTTC. Its translation: CASSEAGQPYEQYF.

The chain uses TRBV24-1 and TRBJ2-7, with 7 positions matching TRBD2. Germline loops: CDR1 KGHDR, CDR2 SFDVKD. CDR3 size: 13 residues. The V and J ends lost 4 bases and 9 bases, in that order; junction bases with no gene match: 8. This CDR3 is CATSERGPGGQYF. The CDR3 nucleotides are TGTGCCACCAGTGAAAGGGGACCGGGAGGGCAGTACTTC.

The chain recombines TRBV18 with TRBJ1-1; 9 bases map to TRBD1. Germline V lookup: CDR1 KGHSH, CDR2 LQKENI. V dropped 4 bases and J dropped 3; count of bases not matched to a gene: 6. The CDR3 sequence is 15 residues long. CDR3 DNA: TGTGCCAGCTCACTCCGGGACAGGGCGGACACTGAAGCTTTCTTT. Its protein is CASSLRDRADTEAFF. Full variable domain (outside the CDR3, taken from reference TRBV18 and TRBJ1-1): NAGVMQNPRHLVRRRGQEARLRCSPMKGHSHVYWYRQLPEEGLKFMVYLQKENIIDESGMPKERFSAEFPKEGPSILRIQQVVRGDSAAYFCASSLRDRADTEAFFGQGTRLTVV.